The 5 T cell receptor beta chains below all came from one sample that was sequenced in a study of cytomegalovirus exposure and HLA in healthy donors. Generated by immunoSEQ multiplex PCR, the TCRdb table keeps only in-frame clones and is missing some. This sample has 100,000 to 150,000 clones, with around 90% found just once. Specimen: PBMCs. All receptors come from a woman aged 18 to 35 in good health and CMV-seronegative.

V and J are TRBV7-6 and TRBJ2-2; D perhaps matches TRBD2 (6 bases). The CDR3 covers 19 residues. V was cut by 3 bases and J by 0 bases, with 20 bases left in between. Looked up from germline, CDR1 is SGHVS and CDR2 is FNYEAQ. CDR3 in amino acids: CASSFPPLRGNPNTGELFF. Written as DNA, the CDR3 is TGTGCCAGCAGCTTCCCACCGCTACGGGGGAACCCGAACACCGGGGAGCTGTTTTTT.

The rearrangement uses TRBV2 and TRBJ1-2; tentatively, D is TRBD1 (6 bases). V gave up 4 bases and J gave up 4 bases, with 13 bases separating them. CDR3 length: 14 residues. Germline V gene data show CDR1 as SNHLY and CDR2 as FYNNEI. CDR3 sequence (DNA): TGTGCCAGCAGTGTAGGGATAGGGGGCTATGGCTACACCTTC. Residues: CASSVGIGGYGYTF.

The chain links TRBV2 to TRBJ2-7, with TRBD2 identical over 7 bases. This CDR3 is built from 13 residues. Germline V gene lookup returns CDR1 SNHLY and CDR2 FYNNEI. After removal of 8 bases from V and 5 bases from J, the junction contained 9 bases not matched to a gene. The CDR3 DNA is TGTGCCAGCCGGGGGGACCTTACCAACGAGCAGTACTTC. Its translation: CASRGDLTNEQYF.

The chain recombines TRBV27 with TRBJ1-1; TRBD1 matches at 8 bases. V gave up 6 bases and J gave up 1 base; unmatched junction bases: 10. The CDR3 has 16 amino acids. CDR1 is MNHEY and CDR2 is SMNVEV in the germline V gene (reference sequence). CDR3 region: CASSSLTGASNTEAFF. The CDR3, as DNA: TGTGCCAGCAGCTCCCTGACAGGGGCATCGAACACTGAAGCTTTCTTT.

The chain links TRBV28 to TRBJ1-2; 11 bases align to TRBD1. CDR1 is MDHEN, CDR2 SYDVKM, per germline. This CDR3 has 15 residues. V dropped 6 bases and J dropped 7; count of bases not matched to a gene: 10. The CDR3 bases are TGTGCCAGCAGAGTCCCAGGGACAGGGGGGAGTGGCTACACCTTC. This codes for CASRVPGTGGSGYTF.